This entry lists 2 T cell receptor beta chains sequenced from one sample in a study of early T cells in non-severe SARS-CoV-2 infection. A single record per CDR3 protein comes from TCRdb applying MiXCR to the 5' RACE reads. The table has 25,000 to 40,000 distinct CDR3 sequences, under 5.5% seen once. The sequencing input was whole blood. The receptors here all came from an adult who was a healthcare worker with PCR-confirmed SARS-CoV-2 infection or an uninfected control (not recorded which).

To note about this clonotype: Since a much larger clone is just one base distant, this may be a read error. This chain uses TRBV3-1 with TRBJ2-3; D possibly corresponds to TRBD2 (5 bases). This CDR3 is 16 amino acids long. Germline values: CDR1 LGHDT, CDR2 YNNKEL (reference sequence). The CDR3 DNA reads TGTGGCAGCAGCCAAGATTTATCGGGAAACACAGATACGCAGTATTTT. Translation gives CGSSQDLSGNTDTQYF.

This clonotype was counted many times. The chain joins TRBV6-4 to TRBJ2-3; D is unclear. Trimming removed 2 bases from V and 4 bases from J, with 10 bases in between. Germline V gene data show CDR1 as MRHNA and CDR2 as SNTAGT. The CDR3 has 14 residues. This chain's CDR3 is CASSDPSPPDTQYF. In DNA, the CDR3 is TGTGCCAGCAGTGACCCCTCTCCCCCAGATACGCAGTATTTT.